Below, 20 T cell receptor beta chains from the same sample are listed, as sequenced in a study of blood T cell repertoires in COVID-19. Data came from immunoSEQ multiplex PCR; TCRdb stores just in-frame clones and leaves some out. The table records around 59,000 clones, 85% to 90% of them present only once. Material for sequencing was peripheral blood. The receptors were gathered from a man in his 60s with acute or convalescent COVID-19.

The chain employs TRBV25-1 and TRBJ2-3; D gene ambiguous. The germline V and J ends were trimmed by 6 bases and 4 bases, with 8 bases remaining between them. The CDR3 totals 12 residues. CDR1 and CDR2 (germline): MGHDK, SYGVNS. CDR3 bases: TGTGCCAGCAGACTTAACTCAGATACGCAGTATTTT. Protein product: CASRLNSDTQYF.

This chain joins TRBV10-2 and TRBJ1-3; TRBD1 might be the D (6 bases). The germline gives CDR1 WSHSY, CDR2 SAAADI. Trimming took off 5 bases at V and 2 bases at J, with 16 bases between the two ends. CDR3 length: 16 residues. In DNA, the CDR3 is TGCGCCAGCAGTTACGCTTTAGACAGGCCTGGAAACACCATATATTTT. Its protein is CASSYALDRPGNTIYF.

The chain joins TRBV30 to TRBJ1-3; 10 bases fit TRBD1. This CDR3 spans 13 amino acids. The V and J ends lost 1 base and 8 bases, in that order; junction bases with no gene match: 2. The V gene's germline CDR1 is GTSNPN and CDR2 SVGIG (reference sequence). CDR3 protein: CAWSGDRGDTIYF. CDR3 nucleotides: TGTGCCTGGAGTGGGGACAGGGGCGACACCATATATTTT.

The chain uses TRBV10-3 and TRBJ1-3; TRBD1 is a possible D gene (6 bases). Trimming removed 10 bases from V and 0 bases from J, with 10 bases in between. The CDR3 length is 13 residues. The V gene's germline CDR1 is ENHRY and CDR2 SYGVKD. CDR3 protein: CATWTASGNTIYF. The DNA of the CDR3 is TGTGCCACCTGGACAGCCTCTGGAAACACCATATATTTT.

The gene calls are TRBV5-1 and TRBJ1-1, with D tentatively TRBD1 (5 bases). The CDR3 has 16 residues. Per germline, CDR1 SGHRS and CDR2 YFSETQ. V gave up 2 bases and J gave up 0 bases, with 14 bases separating them. The CDR3 sequence is CASSFGSPGVNTEAFF. The CDR3 DNA is TGCGCCAGCAGCTTTGGCTCCCCGGGGGTGAACACTGAAGCTTTCTTT.

V and J are TRBV28 and TRBJ2-5; D is ambiguous. The J call may not be correct, given that the DNA end is closer to TRBJ2-7. In germline, CDR1 is MDHEN, CDR2 SYDVKM. This CDR3 has 13 amino acids. The DNA of the CDR3 is TGTGCCAGCAGTCTACTTGCTACCTACGAGCAGTACTTC. Its protein product is CASSLLATYEQYF.

The chain links TRBV19 to TRBJ2-5, with 13 bases aligning to TRBD2. V was pared by 8 bases and J by 5 bases, with 5 bases of the junction left unmatched. Germline V CDR1 and CDR2: LNHDA, SQIVND (reference sequence). This CDR3 contains 14 residues. The CDR3, as DNA: TGTGCCAGTCGGACTAGCGGGAGTTCCGAGACCCAGTACTTC. Amino acids: CASRTSGSSETQYF. Drawing the rest from reference TRBV19 and TRBJ2-5, the complete variable domain is DGGITQSPKYLFRKEGQNVTLSCEQNLNHDAMYWYRQDPGQGLRLIYYSQIVNDFQKGDIAEGYSVSREKKESFPLTVTSAQKNPTAFYLCASRTSGSSETQYFGPGTRLLVL.

The V call is TRBV7-6, the J call TRBJ2-2; 7 nucleotides align to TRBD2. Trimming at V came to 1 base and at J to 5 bases, leaving 7 bases not matched to a gene. Germline V gene lookup returns CDR1 SGHVS and CDR2 FNYEAQ. This CDR3 is 16 amino acids long. DNA of the CDR3: TGTGCCAGCAGCTTAGTGGGGGGGTCCGGAACCGGGGAGCTGTTTTTT. It specifies CASSLVGGSGTGELFF.

V is TRBV29-1 and J is TRBJ2-7; D uncertain. The V and J ends lost 6 bases and 3 bases respectively, with 15 bases between them. In germline, CDR1 is SQVTM, CDR2 ANQGSEA. This CDR3 is built from 13 residues. CDR3 nucleotide sequence: TGCAGCGTCCGGCCCTTAGCTAGCTACGAGCAGTACTTC. Translated, it gives CSVRPLASYEQYF.

J is TRBJ2-7 and V is TRBV28; the D is unclear. The CDR3 covers 13 residues. Germline CDR1 and CDR2: MDHEN and SYDVKM. The germline V and J ends were trimmed by 2 bases and 0 bases, with 5 bases remaining between them. This chain's CDR3 is CASSLTGSYEQYF. CDR3 nucleotides: TGTGCCAGCAGTTTAACTGGCTCCTACGAGCAGTACTTC.

The V and J genes are TRBV7-8 and TRBJ2-1; D uncertain. The V end lost 5 bases, the J end lost 5 bases, and 10 bases lay between the germline ends. The CDR3 loop spans 13 amino acids. The germline gives CDR1 SGHVS, CDR2 FQNEAQ. The CDR3 region is CASSRARDNEQFF. The CDR3 region has the DNA TGTGCCAGCAGCCGTGCTCGCGACAATGAGCAGTTCTTC.

The genes are TRBV27 and TRBJ2-5; 14 bases map to TRBD2. The CDR3 extends over 15 amino acids. CDR1 and CDR2 (germline): MNHEY, SMNVEV (reference sequence). V gave up 6 bases and J gave up 2 bases; unmatched junction bases: 2. In DNA, the CDR3 is TGTGCCAGCAGCCGGACTAGCGGGAGGCAAGAGACCCAGTACTTC. Its translation is CASSRTSGRQETQYF.

The chain employs TRBV27 and TRBJ1-4; TRBD1 aligns across 7 bases. There are 17 residues in the CDR3. V trimming: 5 bases; J trimming: 7 bases; junction bases outside the gene matches: 16. The germline gives CDR1 MNHEY, CDR2 SMNVEV (reference sequence). CDR3 residues: CASSLRQGWGSSEKLFF. CDR3 coding DNA: TGTGCCAGCAGTCTTAGACAGGGTTGGGGCTCTAGTGAAAAACTGTTTTTT.

The rearrangement uses TRBV13 and TRBJ2-1; TRBD2 matches at 12 bases. Germline values: CDR1 PRHDT, CDR2 FYEKMQ (reference sequence). Germline trimming cut 5 bases from V and 1 base from J; bases unmatched to any gene: 6. The CDR3 runs 17 residues. As DNA, the CDR3 is TGTGCCAGCAGCCCACCTAGCGGGAGGGCGTCCTACAATGAGCAGTTCTTC. Protein sequence: CASSPPSGRASYNEQFF.

CDR3: CASRNRGLNEQYF. The DNA of the CDR3 is TGTGCCAGCAGGAACAGGGGGCTTAACGAGCAGTACTTC. The chain has TRBV28 and TRBJ2-7; 9 bases match TRBD1. Germline CDR1 and CDR2: MDHEN and SYDVKM. The V and J ends lost 6 bases and 5 bases, in that order; junction bases with no gene match: 5. The CDR3 sequence is 13 residues long.

The V gene is TRBV7-2, the J gene TRBJ2-1; D is possibly TRBD2 (6 bases). The CDR3 loop spans 14 amino acids. Trimming took off 5 bases at V and 7 bases at J, with 15 bases between the two ends. The V gene's germline CDR1 is SGHTA and CDR2 FQGNSA. For the CDR3, the DNA is TGTGCCAGCAGCCGCGTCCTAGCGAGGAATGAGCAGTTCTTC. Protein: CASSRVLARNEQFF.

The rearrangement links TRBV7-2 to TRBJ1-1; 7 bases line up with TRBD1. CDR1 is SGHTA, CDR2 FQGNSA, per germline. Trimming took 3 bases from V and 4 from J; bases not matched to a gene: 5. The CDR3 contains 14 residues. This CDR3 is CASSFTGVGTEAFF. Written as DNA, the CDR3 is TGTGCCAGCAGCTTCACAGGGGTGGGCACTGAAGCTTTCTTT. Using reference TRBV7-2 and TRBJ1-1 for the parts outside the CDR3, the full variable domain is GAGVSQSPSNKVTEKGKDVELRCDPISGHTALYWYRQSLGQGLEFLIYFQGNSAPDKSGLPSDRFSAERTGGSVSTLTIQRTQQEDSAVYLCASSFTGVGTEAFFGQGTRLTVV.

The chain uses TRBV4-3 and TRBJ2-1, with D perhaps matching TRBD2 (5 bases). CDR3 length: 15 amino acids. Per the germline V gene, CDR1 is LGHNA and CDR2 is YSLEER. The V end was cut by 0 bases, the J end by 8 bases, with 14 bases between. CDR3 sequence: CASSQDPATGDEQFF. The CDR3 nucleotides read TGCGCCAGCAGCCAAGATCCTGCCACCGGGGATGAGCAGTTCTTC.

The V gene is TRBV6-2 or TRBV6-3, the J gene TRBJ1-2, with D possibly being TRBD1 (5 bases). V shed 0 bases and J shed 1 base, with 12 bases lying between them. CDR1 MNHEY and CDR2 SVGEGT come from the germline V gene. The CDR3 runs to 16 residues. CDR3 sequence reads: CASSYSGGDDNYGYTF. As DNA, the CDR3 is TGTGCCAGCAGTTACTCGGGAGGGGATGATAACTATGGCTACACCTTC.

The chain carries TRBV6-6 and TRBJ1-4; D is possibly TRBD1 (6 bases). V shed 6 bases and J shed 8 bases, with 19 bases lying between them. CDR1 MNHNY and CDR2 SVGAGI come from the germline V gene (reference sequence). The CDR3 covers 15 residues. CDR3 amino acids: CASSPSRGGGEKLFF. DNA for the CDR3: TGTGCCAGCAGCCCTAGTAGGGGGGGAGGGGAAAAACTGTTTTTT.